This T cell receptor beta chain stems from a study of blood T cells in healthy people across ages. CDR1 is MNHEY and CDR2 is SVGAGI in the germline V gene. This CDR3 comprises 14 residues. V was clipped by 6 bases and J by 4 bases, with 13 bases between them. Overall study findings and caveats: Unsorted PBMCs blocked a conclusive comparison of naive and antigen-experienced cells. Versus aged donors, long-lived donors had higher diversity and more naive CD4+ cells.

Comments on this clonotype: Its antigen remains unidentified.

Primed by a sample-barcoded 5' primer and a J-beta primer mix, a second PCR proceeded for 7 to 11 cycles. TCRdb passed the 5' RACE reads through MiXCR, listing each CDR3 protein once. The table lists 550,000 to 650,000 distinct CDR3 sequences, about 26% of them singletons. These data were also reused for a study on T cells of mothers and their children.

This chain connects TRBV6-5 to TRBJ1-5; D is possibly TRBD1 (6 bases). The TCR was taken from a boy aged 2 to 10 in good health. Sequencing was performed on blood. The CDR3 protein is CASRAGQSNQPQHF. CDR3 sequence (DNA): TGTGCCAGCAGGGCTGGACAGTCTAATCAGCCCCAGCATTTT.